The 11 T cell receptor beta chains below were found in one sample sequenced in a study of T cell responses to AZD1222 COVID-19 vaccine. TCRdb's copy holds only in-frame clones and misses some; the assay was immunoSEQ multiplex PCR. This sample has 140,000 to 150,000 clones, with roughly 88% found just once. Sample: peripheral blood, taken on day 0 of AZD1222 vaccination. These receptors came from an adult in good health.

The genes are TRBV10-1 and TRBJ2-1; TRBD2 matches at 7 bases. The germline V gene encodes CDR1 WNHNN and CDR2 SYGVQD (reference sequence). CDR3 size: 15 residues. Germline trimming cut 3 bases from V and 7 bases from J; bases unmatched to any gene: 9. The chain's CDR3 is CASSDGREYGNEQFF. The DNA of the CDR3 is TGCGCCAGCAGTGATGGGCGGGAGTATGGGAATGAGCAGTTCTTC.

The rearrangement uses TRBV5-5 and TRBJ2-3; unclear D gene. The germline V and J ends were trimmed by 0 bases and 2 bases, with 7 bases remaining between them. Germline CDR1 and CDR2: SGHKS and YYEKEE (reference sequence). CDR3 length equals 14 residues. CDR3 region: CASSLDSPTDTQYF. The CDR3 nucleotides are TGTGCCAGCAGCTTGGACAGCCCCACAGATACGCAGTATTTT.

V is TRBV19 and J is TRBJ2-7, with a weak D call TRBD1 (6 bases). Germline V gives CDR1 LNHDA, CDR2 SQIVND (reference sequence). This CDR3 has 15 residues. V gave up 1 base and J gave up 1 base, with 11 bases separating them. This CDR3 is CASSIAHRESYEQYF. CDR3 DNA sequence: TGTGCCAGTAGTATAGCGCACAGGGAGTCCTACGAGCAGTACTTC.

The chain is built from TRBV6-5 and TRBJ1-2; tentative D call: TRBD1 (6 bases). The CDR3 is 14 amino acids. V was trimmed by 4 bases and J by 4 bases, leaving 13 bases between them. Germline V CDR1 and CDR2: MNHEY, SVGAGI. DNA of the CDR3: TGTGCCAGCAGTTTAGGGGGGCGCAGCTATGGCTACACCTTC. Its protein product is CASSLGGRSYGYTF.

This sequence joins TRBV6-5 and TRBJ1-3; D uncertain. The CDR3 runs 13 residues. CDR1 MNHEY and CDR2 SVGAGI come from the germline V gene. The CDR3 region has the DNA TGTGTCACCTTAACAGACTCTGGAAACACCATATATTTT. Protein sequence: CVTLTDSGNTIYF.

This sequence joins TRBV4-2 and TRBJ2-3, with TRBD2 matching over 8 bases. CDR1 and CDR2 from the germline V gene are LGHNA and YNFKEQ. This CDR3 is built from 15 residues. V lost 2 bases to trimming and J lost 3 bases; unmatched junction nucleotides: 4. The CDR3 loop is CASSQPLAETDTQYF. The CDR3 nucleotides read TGTGCCAGCAGCCAACCACTAGCGGAAACAGATACGCAGTATTTT.

This chain links TRBV5-8 with TRBJ1-2; tentative D call: TRBD1 (6 bases). The CDR3 is 14 residues long. Germline lookup yields CDR1 SGHTS and CDR2 YDEGEE. Deletions cut 4 bases from V and 4 bases from J, with 14 bases between. CDR3 amino acids: CASSRQGLSYGYTF. The CDR3, as DNA: TGTGCCAGCAGCCGGCAGGGGTTGAGCTATGGCTACACCTTC.

V is TRBV6-5 and J is TRBJ1-5; 7 bases line up with TRBD1. CDR1 is MNHEY and CDR2 is SVGAGI in the germline V gene. The CDR3 has 14 residues. The ends lost 7 bases at V and 6 bases at J; junction bases unmatched: 9. The CDR3, as DNA: TGTGCCAGCACACTGACAGGGTGGGGTCAGCCCCAGCATTTT. Protein product: CASTLTGWGQPQHF.

V gene TRBV7-9 combines with J gene TRBJ2-5; perhaps TRBD1 as D (6 bases). This CDR3 is built from 15 residues. CDR1 and CDR2 (germline): SEHNR, FQNEAQ (reference sequence). Trimming stripped 4 bases from V and 0 bases from J, with 12 bases between. CDR3 nucleotides: TGTGCCAGCAGCTCCTTAACAGGGTACCAAGAGACCCAGTACTTC. It yields the protein CASSSLTGYQETQYF.

The chain has TRBV30 and TRBJ1-1; D not resolved. Trimming removed 4 bases from V and 0 bases from J, with 15 bases in between. The CDR3 has 15 amino acids. From germline, CDR1 is GTSNPN and CDR2 SVGIG (reference sequence). CDR3 protein: CAWKKAWSVNTEAFF. In nucleotides, the CDR3 is TGTGCCTGGAAAAAGGCCTGGTCCGTGAACACTGAAGCTTTCTTT.

This chain links TRBV7-9 with TRBJ1-2, with a weak D call TRBD1 (5 bases). Germline V CDR1 and CDR2: SEHNR, FQNEAQ (reference sequence). This CDR3 has 15 amino acids. Trimming left V 4 bases short and J 8 bases short, with 20 bases between. The CDR3 region is CASSSTDRGPVGYTF. CDR3 nucleotide sequence: TGTGCCAGCAGCTCCACCGACCGGGGACCCGTCGGCTACACCTTC.